This T cell receptor beta chain is drawn from a study of Ad26.COV2.S vaccination and SARS-CoV-2 variants. Described treatment: some 20 received Ad26.COV2.S at low or high dose, single or two shots; 5 received placebo; per-sample allocation not given. Day 63 after the first vaccine or placebo injection was the time point for sampling. This CDR3 is 16 amino acids long. In germline, CDR1 is MNHEY, CDR2 SMNVEV (reference sequence). Trimming pared 5 bases from V and 4 bases from J, leaving 20 bases between. Data came from immunoSEQ multiplex PCR; TCRdb stores just in-frame clones and leaves some out. The profile shows approximately 340,000 clones, roughly 81% of them singletons. This clone was seen just once.

This TCR was sampled from a person aged 18-65 years who received the Ad26.COV2.S COVID-19 vaccine or a placebo. This specimen consisted of peripheral blood, obtained in a trial of Ad26.COV2.S vaccine versus placebo. The rearrangement uses TRBV27 and TRBJ2-5; the D is unclear. CDR3 sequence reads: CASSQRATTKGETQYF. CDR3 coding DNA: TGTGCCAGCAGTCAAAGGGCCACCACCAAGGGAGAGACCCAGTACTTC.